The clone carrying this T cell receptor beta chain was counted a single time. The data stem from a study of OX40 agonist ivuxolimab in advanced cancers. Study summary: Across the patients, intravenous ivuxolimab was delivered every 2 weeks at 0.01 to 10 mg/kg. Averaging around 60 years in age, with a range of about 23 to 85, the cohort was 65% to 85% male. Antecedent anti-PD-1, anti-PD-L1 or anti-CTLA-4 therapy was permissible, with roughly 36% having received some.

Only in-frame clones appear in the TCRdb table, and some are missing; sequencing was by immunoSEQ multiplex PCR. The profile shows under 85,000 clones, about nine tenths of them singletons. Exclusion of a patient followed from autoimmune disease history or systemic immunosuppression. This CDR3 comprises 14 residues. Germline CDR1 reads MNHEY; CDR2 reads SMNVEV (reference sequence). Trimming shortened V by 5 bases and J by 4 bases, and 14 bases separated the two germline ends. This receptor was identified in an adult with an advanced solid tumor such as melanoma, head and neck, liver or kidney cancer. This material consisted of CD4+ or CD8+ T cells sorted from blood, taken in a trial of the OX40 agonist ivuxolimab. The rearrangement links TRBV27 to TRBJ2-5; tentatively, D is TRBD2 (5 bases). This CDR3 is CASSPTRRRETQYF. The CDR3 region has the DNA TGTGCCAGCAGTCCAACTAGGCGCCGAGAGACCCAGTACTTC.